The 21 T cell receptor beta chains in this list originate from one sample, sequenced in a study of blood T cell repertoires in COVID-19. Assay used: immunoSEQ multiplex PCR; TCRdb lists only in-frame clones, some missing. The data hold more than 55,000 clones, with approximately 90% observed a single time. Material for sequencing was peripheral blood. These TCRs come from a human donor with active COVID-19. The donor label of this sample is uncertain.

This chain joins TRBV5-1 and TRBJ1-2, with D maybe TRBD1 (6 bases). Trimming shortened V by 3 bases and J by 6 bases, and 12 bases separated the two germline ends. There are 13 residues in the CDR3. Germline V gene lookup returns CDR1 SGHRS and CDR2 YFSETQ. In nucleotides, the CDR3 is TGCGCCAGCAGCTCCGGGACACCGGATGGCTACACCTTC. It encodes CASSSGTPDGYTF.

The chain employs TRBV6-6 and TRBJ1-1; TRBD1 matches 11 bases. The CDR3 spans 16 residues. In germline, CDR1 is MNHNY, CDR2 SVGAGI (reference sequence). V lost 2 bases to trimming and J lost 3 bases; unmatched junction nucleotides: 5. Written as DNA, the CDR3 is TGTGCCAGCAGTTACCCCCGGACAGGGGGCTACACTGAAGCTTTCTTT. Translation: CASSYPRTGGYTEAFF.

V gene TRBV5-4 combines with J gene TRBJ2-1; a possible D gene is TRBD1 (6 bases). The CDR3 loop spans 16 amino acids. Trimming stripped 0 bases from V and 2 bases from J, with 12 bases between. CDR1 and CDR2 from the germline V gene are SGHNT and YYREEE (reference sequence). The CDR3 DNA reads TGTGCCAGCAGCTTGGCCGGGCAGGGGCCCTACAATGAGCAGTTCTTC. Protein product: CASSLAGQGPYNEQFF.

The CDR3 sequence: CASSLLAGDKNIQYF. Written as DNA, the CDR3 is TGTGCCAGCAGCTTGCTGGCAGGGGACAAAAACATTCAGTACTTC. The V call is TRBV5-6, the J call TRBJ2-4; tentatively, D is TRBD1 (6 bases). There are 15 residues in the CDR3. Germline V gene sequence: CDR1 SGHDT, CDR2 YYEEEE. Trimming cost V 1 base and J 3 bases, with 11 bases left between them.

This clone has a handful of counts. The junction departs from germline at one end; a sequencing error may be responsible. V gene TRBV6-1 combines with J gene TRBJ1-4, with D maybe TRBD1 (5 bases). This CDR3 contains 14 residues. The germline CDR1 and CDR2 sequences are MNHNS and SASEGT. The CDR3 protein is CASSEGPAGEKLFF. The DNA of the CDR3 is TGTGCCAGCAGCGAAGGTCCGGCAGGGGAAAAACTGTTTTTT.

J is TRBJ2-2 and V is TRBV5-1; 10 nucleotides match TRBD2. CDR1 is SGHRS and CDR2 is YFSETQ in the germline V gene. V gave up 2 bases and J gave up 4 bases; unmatched junction bases: 2. The CDR3 is 15 amino acids. The DNA of the CDR3 is TGCGCCAGCAGCTTTATAGCGGGAGGCACCGGGGAGCTGTTTTTT. It encodes CASSFIAGGTGELFF.

This chain uses TRBV5-1 with TRBJ2-3; 8 bases match TRBD1. CDR1 is SGHRS and CDR2 is YFSETQ in the germline V gene. The junction had 6 bases not matched to a gene; V was cut back by 2 bases and J by 1 base. CDR3 length: 16 residues. The CDR3 nucleotides are TGCGCCAGCAGCTTCGGACAGGGAGTACGCACAGATACGCAGTATTTT. Its protein is CASSFGQGVRTDTQYF.

The chain joins TRBV6-5 to TRBJ2-7; a possible D gene is TRBD2 (6 bases). The V end was cut by 7 bases, the J end by 7 bases, with 23 bases between. This CDR3 has 15 residues. CDR1 is MNHEY and CDR2 is SVGAGI in the germline V gene. CDR3 amino acids: CASKMQGPSGVEQYF. The CDR3 bases are TGTGCCAGCAAGATGCAGGGTCCTTCGGGAGTTGAGCAGTACTTC.

This clone showed up just once. The CDR3 coding sequence is TGTGCCAGCAGCCAGCCAGGGGCCTACGAGCAGTACTTC. It specifies CASSQPGAYEQYF. The rearrangement uses TRBV4-2 and TRBJ2-7, with TRBD1 as a possible D gene (6 bases). CDR1 is LGHNA, CDR2 YNFKEQ, per germline. This CDR3 comprises 13 residues. Trimming took off 3 bases at V and 2 bases at J, with 8 bases between the two ends.

The chain combines TRBV28 with TRBJ2-1; D gene ambiguous. Germline V gene lookup returns CDR1 MDHEN and CDR2 SYDVKM. The CDR3 runs to 12 residues. V lost 6 bases and J lost 4, with 7 bases in between. The chain's CDR3 is CASSPQYNEQFF. The CDR3 nucleotides are TGTGCCAGCAGCCCCCAGTACAATGAGCAGTTCTTC.

The chain couples TRBV28 to TRBJ1-1, with 9 bases aligning to TRBD1. V dropped 5 bases and J dropped 3; count of bases not matched to a gene: 7. The length of the CDR3 is 15 residues. Germline V gives CDR1 MDHEN, CDR2 SYDVKM. The CDR3 bases are TGTGCCAGCAGTCCACAGGGGGCCTGGGACACTGAAGCTTTCTTT. Encoded protein: CASSPQGAWDTEAFF.

The chain combines TRBV2 with TRBJ2-5, with 8 positions matching TRBD2. Germline-derived CDR1 and CDR2 are SNHLY and FYNNEI. V shed 1 base and J 1 base; nucleotides not matched to a gene: 5. The CDR3 is made up of 16 amino acids. The CDR3 is CASSEVVAGSQETQYF. For the CDR3, the DNA is TGTGCCAGCAGTGAAGTGGTAGCGGGGTCCCAAGAGACCCAGTACTTC. The full variable domain, completed using reference TRBV2 and TRBJ2-5, is EPEVTQTPSHQVTQMGQEVILRCVPISNHLYFYWYRQILGQKVEFLVSFYNNEISEKSEIFDDQFSVERPDGSNFTLKIRSTKLEDSAMYFCASSEVVAGSQETQYFGPGTRLLVL.

This clone was recorded a few times. V usage is TRBV27 and J usage is TRBJ2-5, with 7 bases that match TRBD2. Germline CDR1 reads MNHEY; CDR2 reads SMNVEV (reference sequence). Germline trimming cut 3 bases from V and 3 bases from J; bases unmatched to any gene: 4. CDR3 size: 14 residues. The chain's CDR3 is CASSFRSGKETQYF. The CDR3 region has the DNA TGTGCCAGCAGTTTTCGAAGCGGGAAAGAGACCCAGTACTTC.

This clone appeared once. The rearrangement links TRBV4-3 to TRBJ1-6; 8 nucleotides align to TRBD1. This CDR3 is 16 amino acids long. Germline V CDR1 and CDR2: LGHNA, YSLEER. V trimming: 2 bases; J trimming: 10 bases; junction bases outside the gene matches: 10. The CDR3 is CASSQLTGDGYSPLHF. The CDR3 nucleotides are TGCGCCAGCAGCCAACTGACAGGGGACGGGTACTCACCCCTCCACTTT.

The chain recombines TRBV4-1 with TRBJ2-5; D call uncertain. V was clipped by 1 base and J by 5 bases, with 11 bases between them. Germline lookup yields CDR1 MGHRA and CDR2 YSYEKL. The length of the CDR3 is 14 residues. In DNA form, the CDR3 reads TGCGCCAGCAGCCAAGGCGGTAGCTTGGAGACCCAGTACTTC. It encodes CASSQGGSLETQYF.

The genes are TRBV5-1 and TRBJ2-7; 12 nucleotides agree with TRBD2. CDR1 is SGHRS and CDR2 is YFSETQ in the germline V gene. Trimming at V came to 0 bases and at J to 7 bases, leaving 17 bases not matched to a gene. The CDR3 extends over 19 amino acids. The CDR3 DNA is TGCGCCAGCAGCTTGGGCTTACTAGCGGGAGGTACTGTCGGGGGAGAGCAGTACTTC. Its translation is CASSLGLLAGGTVGGEQYF.

The CDR3 loop reads CASSLGSGQGTDTQYF. The CDR3 bases are TGCGCCAGCAGCCTGGGGTCCGGACAGGGCACAGATACGCAGTATTTT. The V call is TRBV5-1, the J call TRBJ2-3, with 7 bases that match TRBD1. Trimming cost V 4 bases and J 1 base; bases outside gene matches: 9. The CDR3 runs to 16 residues. CDR1 is SGHRS and CDR2 is YFSETQ in the germline V gene.

J is TRBJ1-3 and V is TRBV6-5; D is unresolved. This CDR3 comprises 13 residues. V gave up 5 bases and J gave up 9 bases, with 14 bases separating them. Germline values: CDR1 MNHEY, CDR2 SVGAGI. The CDR3 DNA sequence: TGTGCCAGCAGTCTGTCGGGGTTTGGCACCATATATTTT. This gives the protein CASSLSGFGTIYF.

This chain links TRBV7-2 with TRBJ2-2; tentatively, D is TRBD2 (6 bases). The CDR3 consists of 15 residues. Per the germline V gene, CDR1 is SGHTA and CDR2 is FQGNSA. Trimming took 5 bases from V and 5 from J, leaving 15 bases between them. DNA for the CDR3: TGTGCCAGCAGCACCCGCACCGCGGGGACCGGGGAGCTGTTTTTT. This encodes CASSTRTAGTGELFF.

This chain connects TRBV19 to TRBJ2-7; 10 bases fit TRBD1. Germline CDR1 reads LNHDA; CDR2 reads SQIVND (reference sequence). The CDR3 is 13 amino acids. CDR3 sequence: CDDSRQGANEQYF. The CDR3 DNA follows: TGTGACGACTCGAGACAGGGGGCGAACGAGCAGTACTTC.

The chain links TRBV27 to TRBJ1-5; the D gene is possibly TRBD1 (5 bases). Trimming removed 5 bases at V and 0 bases at J, with 11 bases between. The CDR3 contains 15 residues. From germline, CDR1 is MNHEY and CDR2 SMNVEV (reference sequence). The DNA for the CDR3 is TGTGCCAGCAGTGCGCAGGGTTATAGCAATCAGCCCCAGCATTTT. As protein: CASSAQGYSNQPQHF.